The 25 T cell receptor beta chains presented below share a single source sample, sequenced in a study of T-cell reconstitution after alpha-beta-depleted transplantation in children. Unique molecular identifiers featured in how the TCRbeta library was prepared. TCRdb processed the PCR reads anew with MiXCR; each CDR3 protein has one entry. In the table there are 450,000 to 600,000 distinct CDR3 sequences, roughly 13% of which are singletons. Here the sequenced sample was PBMCs, mostly from graft donor cells, taken 360 days after TCRalphabeta/CD19-depleted stem cell transplant. Receptors originate from a male patient aged 10 to 17 who had a stem cell transplant for acute myeloid leukemia, so the T cells may come from the graft donor.

In its sample, this clonotype was seen once. This rearrangement joins TRBV11-1 to TRBJ1-1; maybe TRBD1 (6 bases). From germline, CDR1 is SGHAT and CDR2 FQDESV (reference sequence). Trimming removed 1 base from V and 0 bases from J, with 18 bases in between. The CDR3 is 18 amino acids. The CDR3: CASSLEGVRVRLNTEAFF. The DNA of the CDR3 is TGTGCCAGCAGCTTAGAGGGGGTCAGGGTTCGATTGAACACTGAAGCTTTCTTT. Full variable domain (outside the CDR3, taken from reference TRBV11-1 and TRBJ1-1): EAEVAQSPRYKITEKSQAVAFWCDPISGHATLYWYRQILGQGPELLVQFQDESVVDDSQLPKDRFSAERLKGVDSTLKIQPAELGDSAMYLCASSLEGVRVRLNTEAFFGQGTRLTVV.

This clonotype has only a few counts. This chain connects TRBV7-9 to TRBJ2-7; no definite D call. The CDR3 extends over 13 amino acids. Germline CDR1 is SEHNR and CDR2 is FQNEAQ (reference sequence). Trimming took 1 base from V and 5 from J, leaving 9 bases between them. This CDR3 is CASSLGIGHEQYF. The CDR3 nucleotides read TGTGCCAGCAGCTTAGGAATAGGACACGAGCAGTACTTC.

This clonotype appeared many times. This rearrangement joins TRBV29-1 to TRBJ1-1; the D gene is possibly TRBD1 (5 bases). The CDR3 runs to 13 residues. From germline, CDR1 is SQVTM and CDR2 ANQGSEA. CDR3 bases: TGCGGGACTATCGGTGGGGTGAACACTGAAGCTTTCTTT. Translation: CGTIGGVNTEAFF.

This chain joins TRBV3-1 and TRBJ2-3; 7 nucleotides line up with TRBD2. Per germline, CDR1 LGHDT and CDR2 YNNKEL (reference sequence). Germline trimming cut 1 base from V and 9 bases from J; bases unmatched to any gene: 4. The CDR3 is made up of 13 amino acids. In DNA form, the CDR3 reads TGTGCCAGCAGCCAAGTAGAGACTAGCACGCAGTATTTT. Encoded protein: CASSQVETSTQYF.

In this sample, this clonotype turned up many times. The V gene is TRBV29-1, the J gene TRBJ2-7; tentative D call: TRBD1 (5 bases). The V gene lost 2 bases and the J gene lost 2 bases, with 10 bases spanning the gap. The CDR3 covers 13 residues. Germline V lookup: CDR1 SQVTM, CDR2 ANQGSEA. CDR3 sequence: CSVEPQGTYEQYF. CDR3 sequence (DNA): TGCAGCGTTGAACCCCAGGGAACCTACGAGCAGTACTTC.

The sample holds a few counts of this clonotype. This chain's CDR3 is CSARDRVGPSYEQYF. The CDR3 coding sequence is TGCAGTGCTAGAGATCGAGTCGGGCCCTCCTACGAGCAGTACTTC. The chain recombines TRBV20-1 with TRBJ2-7; the D is unclear. The germline V gene has CDR1 DFQATT and CDR2 SNEGSKA (reference sequence). CDR3 length equals 15 residues. V was clipped by 0 bases and J by 0 bases, with 12 bases between them.

The chain employs TRBV11-2 and TRBJ2-3; TRBD2 agrees at 12 bases. J lost 1 base, V lost 8 bases, and 16 bases had no gene match. This CDR3 is built from 19 residues. The germline gives CDR1 SGHAT, CDR2 FQNNGV. The CDR3 here is CASLSTRTSGVSGTDTQYF. CDR3 nucleotide sequence: TGTGCCAGCTTATCAACGAGGACTAGCGGGGTCTCGGGCACAGATACGCAGTATTTT.

This clonotype was detected ten times or more. The V and J genes are TRBV3-1 and TRBJ2-1; 8 bases align to TRBD2. Germline CDR1 LGHDT, CDR2 YNNKEL (reference sequence). V trimming: 4 bases; J trimming: 10 bases; junction bases outside the gene matches: 18. The CDR3 contains 17 residues. The CDR3 is CASSPQFSGMSRGEQFF. In DNA form, the CDR3 reads TGTGCCAGCAGCCCACAGTTTAGCGGGATGTCGAGGGGAGAGCAGTTCTTC.

The rearrangement uses TRBV5-5 and TRBJ2-7; no clear D gene. Trimming took 2 bases from V and 0 from J, leaving 12 bases between them. Germline CDR1 is SGHKS and CDR2 is YYEKEE (reference sequence). The CDR3 extends over 15 amino acids. DNA for the CDR3: TGTGCCAGCAGCTTCCAGGTTCCACACTCCTACGAGCAGTACTTC. This sequence encodes CASSFQVPHSYEQYF.

The V gene is TRBV7-6, the J gene TRBJ2-3; D is undetermined. The CDR3 has 15 amino acids. From germline, CDR1 is SGHVS and CDR2 FNYEAQ. Trimming removed 0 bases at V and 6 bases at J, with 13 bases between. This CDR3 is CASSLAPGETDTQYF. CDR3 sequence (DNA): TGTGCCAGCAGCTTAGCCCCGGGCGAGACGGATACGCAGTATTTT.

The table lists this clonotype with many counts. CDR3 loop: CASSVGPIAGGLYEQFF. Here the CDR3 DNA reads TGTGCCAGCAGCGTAGGCCCAATAGCGGGAGGGCTTTATGAGCAGTTCTTC. This chain uses TRBV9 with TRBJ2-1, with 11 nucleotides matching TRBD2. V gave up 0 bases and J gave up 8 bases; unmatched junction bases: 10. CDR3 length: 17 residues. The germline V gene encodes CDR1 SGDLS and CDR2 YYNGEE.

This clonotype occurred many times. The rearrangement joins TRBV11-1 to TRBJ2-2, with 15 nucleotides matching TRBD2. The V segment lost 5 bases and the J segment 1 base; nucleotides outside the gene matches: 5. Germline V CDR1 and CDR2: SGHAT, FQDESV (reference sequence). This CDR3 is 18 amino acids long. As DNA, the CDR3 is TGTGCCAGCAGCCAAGGGACTAGCGGGAGGTGGAACACCGGGGAGCTGTTTTTT. Its translation is CASSQGTSGRWNTGELFF.

This clonotype was observed a handful of times. The V gene is TRBV5-1, the J gene TRBJ2-7; D ambiguous. CDR3 length: 12 amino acids. Germline CDR1 is SGHRS and CDR2 is YFSETQ. V was trimmed by 0 bases and J by 7 bases, leaving 8 bases between them. The CDR3 DNA sequence: TGCGCCAGCAGCTTGGAGTCCGTGGAGCAGTACTTC. Protein product: CASSLESVEQYF.

The V and J genes are TRBV5-6 and TRBJ2-1; unclear D gene. The germline V gene encodes CDR1 SGHDT and CDR2 YYEEEE. V was pared by 4 bases and J by 0 bases, with 11 bases between. CDR3 length: 15 amino acids. The CDR3 loop reads CASSPYFLSYNEQFF. CDR3 DNA: TGTGCCAGCAGCCCCTACTTCCTCTCCTACAATGAGCAGTTCTTC.

The gene calls are TRBV19 and TRBJ2-3; D gene unclear. CDR1 and CDR2 from the germline V gene are LNHDA and SQIVND (reference sequence). Trimming left V 3 bases short and J 0 bases short, with 7 bases between. This CDR3 is 14 amino acids long. CDR3 nucleotide sequence: TGTGCCAGTAGTATGGGTACTAGCACAGATACGCAGTATTTT. Protein product: CASSMGTSTDTQYF.

This clonotype was counted many times. The chain couples TRBV21-1 to TRBJ2-5; TRBD2, as called in the table, went unchecked against the DNA. TRBV21-1 is designated a pseudogene. The CDR3 has 17 amino acids. The CDR3: CASSKALLAEPQETQYF. The CDR3 coding sequence is TGTGCCAGCAGCAAAGCGCTCCTAGCGGAGCCCCAAGAGACCCAGTACTTC.

The chain uses TRBV11-2 and TRBJ1-2, with TRBD1 matching over 10 bases. Germline lookup yields CDR1 SGHAT and CDR2 FQNNGV. The CDR3 consists of 16 residues. Trimming cost V 3 bases and J 4 bases; bases outside gene matches: 8. CDR3: CASSFYPGQGSYGYTF. The CDR3, as DNA: TGTGCCAGCAGCTTTTACCCGGGACAGGGGAGCTATGGCTACACCTTC.

This clonotype was detected a few times. The chain has TRBV7-9 and TRBJ1-1; D gene uncertain. The ends were cut back, 1 base at V and 4 bases at J, with 13 bases in the middle. The CDR3 covers 15 residues. The germline V gene has CDR1 SEHNR and CDR2 FQNEAQ (reference sequence). In DNA form, the CDR3 reads TGTGCCAGCAGCTTAGGGGAGAAGCTGACCACTGAAGCTTTCTTT. Protein: CASSLGEKLTTEAFF.

This clonotype occurred a few times. The chain links TRBV4-2 to TRBJ2-1, with TRBD2 as a possible D gene (6 bases). Germline V gene data show CDR1 as LGHNA and CDR2 as YNFKEQ. Trimming left V 0 bases short and J 12 bases short, with 21 bases between. CDR3 size: 16 residues. The CDR3 reads CASSQEAILAETGQFF. For the CDR3, the DNA is TGTGCCAGCAGCCAAGAAGCGATCTTAGCGGAGACTGGGCAGTTCTTC.

The V call is TRBV19, the J call TRBJ2-5; D may be TRBD1 or TRBD2 (5 bases each). Per germline, CDR1 LNHDA and CDR2 SQIVND (reference sequence). The CDR3 has 18 residues. The V end was cut by 6 bases, the J end by 1 base, with 24 bases between. The CDR3: CASRPPGPLRNLQETQYF. As DNA, the CDR3 is TGTGCCAGTAGACCGCCGGGACCTCTCCGAAATCTCCAAGAGACCCAGTACTTC.

This clonotype was observed at least ten times. The CDR3 nucleotides read TGCAGTGCTTTGGACGCTTCGAGCTCCTACAATGAGCAGTTCTTC. Translated: CSALDASSSYNEQFF. V is TRBV20-1 and J is TRBJ2-1, with D unclear. The V end lost 5 bases, the J end lost 0 bases, and 14 bases lay between the germline ends. In germline, CDR1 is DFQATT, CDR2 SNEGSKA (reference sequence). This CDR3 comprises 15 residues.

This chain links TRBV5-1 with TRBJ2-7; a weak D match, TRBD1 (5 bases). The CDR3 consists of 14 residues. Per germline, CDR1 SGHRS and CDR2 YFSETQ. Deletions cut 4 bases from V and 0 bases from J, with 11 bases between. The CDR3, as DNA: TGCGCCAGCAGCCCTCCGACAGTCTCCTACGAGCAGTACTTC. Encoded protein: CASSPPTVSYEQYF.

This clonotype was seen only a few times. The chain's CDR3 is CASISRGNEQFF. CDR3 nucleotides: TGTGCCAGCATCTCCCGGGGGAATGAGCAGTTCTTC. This chain links TRBV11-2 with TRBJ2-1, with D tentatively TRBD2 (6 bases). This CDR3 spans 12 amino acids. Per germline, CDR1 SGHAT and CDR2 FQNNGV. Trimming pared 7 bases from V and 7 bases from J, leaving 11 bases between.

This clonotype was seen a handful of times. The V and J genes are TRBV7-6 and TRBJ1-3, with D unclear. The V and J ends lost 0 bases and 1 base respectively, with 10 bases between them. From germline, CDR1 is SGHVS and CDR2 FNYEAQ. This CDR3 region has 16 residues. CDR3 coding DNA: TGTGCCAGCAGCTTAGCCCACCACCCGTCTGGAAACACCATATATTTT. This codes for CASSLAHHPSGNTIYF.

This clonotype was seen repeatedly, ten times or more. The chain uses TRBV15 and TRBJ2-1; perhaps TRBD1 as D (5 bases). Per germline, CDR1 LNHNV and CDR2 YYDKDF (reference sequence). This CDR3 region has 17 residues. Deletions cut 0 bases from V and 5 bases from J, with 17 bases between. CDR3 DNA sequence: TGTGCCACCAGCAGAGATAGGATGGGGCCCCCAAACAATGAGCAGTTCTTC. Translation gives CATSRDRMGPPNNEQFF.